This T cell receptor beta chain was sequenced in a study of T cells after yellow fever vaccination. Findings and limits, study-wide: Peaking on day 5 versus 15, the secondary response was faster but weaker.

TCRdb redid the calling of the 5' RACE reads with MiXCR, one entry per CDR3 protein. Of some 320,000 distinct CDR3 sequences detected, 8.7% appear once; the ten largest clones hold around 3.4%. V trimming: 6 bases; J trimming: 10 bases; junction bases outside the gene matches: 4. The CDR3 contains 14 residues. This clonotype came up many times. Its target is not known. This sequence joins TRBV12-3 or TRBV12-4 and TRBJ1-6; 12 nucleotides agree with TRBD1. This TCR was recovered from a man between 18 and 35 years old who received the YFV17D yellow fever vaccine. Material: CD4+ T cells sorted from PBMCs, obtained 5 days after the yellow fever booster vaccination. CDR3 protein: CASSRDRGRSPLHF. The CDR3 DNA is TGTGCCAGCAGCCGGGACAGGGGGCGGTCACCCCTCCACTTT.